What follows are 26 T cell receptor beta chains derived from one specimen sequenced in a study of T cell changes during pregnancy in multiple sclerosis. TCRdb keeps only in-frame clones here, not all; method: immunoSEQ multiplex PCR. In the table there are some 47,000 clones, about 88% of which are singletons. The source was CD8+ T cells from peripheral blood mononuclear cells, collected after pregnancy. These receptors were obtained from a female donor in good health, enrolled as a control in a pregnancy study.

CDR3: CASSTGRGLGDTGELFF. CDR3 DNA sequence: TGTGCCAGTAGTACCGGCAGGGGGCTGGGGGACACCGGGGAGCTGTTTTTT. This chain connects TRBV19 to TRBJ2-2; the match to TRBD1 covers 8 bases. The J segment lost 3 bases and the V segment lost 4 bases, leaving 10 bases of the junction unmatched. This CDR3 region has 17 residues. CDR1 and CDR2 (germline): LNHDA, SQIVND (reference sequence).

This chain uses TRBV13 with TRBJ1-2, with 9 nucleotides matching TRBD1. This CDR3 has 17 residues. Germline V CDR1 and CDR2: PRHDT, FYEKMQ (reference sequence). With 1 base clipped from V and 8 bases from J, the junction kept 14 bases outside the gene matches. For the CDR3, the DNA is TGTGCCAGCAGCTTAGCCCAACAGGGGGCGGGAGCCCAGGGCTACACCTTC. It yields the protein CASSLAQQGAGAQGYTF.

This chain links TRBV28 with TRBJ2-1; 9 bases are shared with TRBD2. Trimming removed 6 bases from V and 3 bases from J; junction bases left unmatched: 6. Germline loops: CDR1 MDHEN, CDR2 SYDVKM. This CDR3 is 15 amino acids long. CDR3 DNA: TGTGCCAGCAGCCTAGGTAGCGGGGGCTACAATGAGCAGTTCTTC. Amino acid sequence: CASSLGSGGYNEQFF.

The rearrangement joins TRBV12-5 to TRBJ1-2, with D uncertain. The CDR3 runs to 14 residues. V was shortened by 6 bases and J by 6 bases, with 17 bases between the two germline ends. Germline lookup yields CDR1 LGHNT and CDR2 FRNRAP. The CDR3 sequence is CASGEDSSFDGYTF. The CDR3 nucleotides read TGTGCTAGTGGCGAGGACTCTTCCTTTGATGGCTACACCTTC.

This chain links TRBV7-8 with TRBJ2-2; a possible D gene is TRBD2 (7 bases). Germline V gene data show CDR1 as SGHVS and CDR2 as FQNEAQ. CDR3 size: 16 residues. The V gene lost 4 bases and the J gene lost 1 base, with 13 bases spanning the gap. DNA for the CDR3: TGTGCCAGCAGCTCGATAAGGGGGGGGAACACCGGGGAGCTGTTTTTT. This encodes CASSSIRGGNTGELFF.

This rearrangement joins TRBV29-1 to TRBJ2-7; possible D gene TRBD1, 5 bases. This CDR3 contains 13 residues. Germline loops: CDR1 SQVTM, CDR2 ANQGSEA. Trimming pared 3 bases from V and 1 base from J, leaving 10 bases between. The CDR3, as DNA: TGCAGCGTTGAGTCGGACACATCCTACGAGCAGTACTTC. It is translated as CSVESDTSYEQYF.

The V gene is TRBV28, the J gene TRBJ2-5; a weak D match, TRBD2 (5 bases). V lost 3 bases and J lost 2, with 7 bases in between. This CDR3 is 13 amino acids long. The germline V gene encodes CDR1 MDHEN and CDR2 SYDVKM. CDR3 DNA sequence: TGTGCCAGCAGTTTTAAGCGGCAAGAGACCCAGTACTTC. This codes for CASSFKRQETQYF.

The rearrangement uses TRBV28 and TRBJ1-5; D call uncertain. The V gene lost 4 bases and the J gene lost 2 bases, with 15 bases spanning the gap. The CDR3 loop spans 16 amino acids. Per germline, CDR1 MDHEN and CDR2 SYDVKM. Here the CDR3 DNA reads TGTGCCAGCAGTTACCCTTCGGTAATGGGCAATCAGCCCCAGCATTTT. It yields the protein CASSYPSVMGNQPQHF.

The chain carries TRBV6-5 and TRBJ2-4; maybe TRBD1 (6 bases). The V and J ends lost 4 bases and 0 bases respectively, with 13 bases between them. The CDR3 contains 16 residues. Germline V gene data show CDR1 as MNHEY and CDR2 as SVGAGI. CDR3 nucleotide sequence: TGTGCCAGCAGTTCCCCGACAGGAATAGCCAAAAACATTCAGTACTTC. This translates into CASSSPTGIAKNIQYF.

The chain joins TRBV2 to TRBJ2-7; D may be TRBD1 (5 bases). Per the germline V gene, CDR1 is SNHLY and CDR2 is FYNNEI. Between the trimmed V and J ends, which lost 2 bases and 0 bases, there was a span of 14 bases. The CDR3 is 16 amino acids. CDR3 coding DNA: TGTGCCAGCAGTGAACCCCACACAGGAATCTCCTACGAGCAGTACTTC. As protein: CASSEPHTGISYEQYF.

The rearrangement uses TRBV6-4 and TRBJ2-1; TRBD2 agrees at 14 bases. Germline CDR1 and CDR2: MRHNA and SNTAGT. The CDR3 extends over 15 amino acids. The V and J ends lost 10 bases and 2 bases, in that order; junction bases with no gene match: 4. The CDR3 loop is CATSGLAGAYNEQFF. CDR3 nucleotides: TGTGCCACCTCGGGACTAGCGGGGGCCTACAATGAGCAGTTCTTC.

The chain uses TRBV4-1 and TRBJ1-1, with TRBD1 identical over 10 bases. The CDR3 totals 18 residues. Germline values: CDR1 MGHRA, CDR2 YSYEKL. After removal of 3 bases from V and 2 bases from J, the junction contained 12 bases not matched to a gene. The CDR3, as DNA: TGCGCCAGCAGCCACACGATCCCGGGACAGGGGCTCAACACTGAAGCTTTCTTT. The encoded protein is CASSHTIPGQGLNTEAFF.

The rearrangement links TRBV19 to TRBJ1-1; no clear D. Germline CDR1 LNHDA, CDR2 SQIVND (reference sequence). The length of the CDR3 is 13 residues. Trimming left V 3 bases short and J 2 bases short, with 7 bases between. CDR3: CASSIGFNTEAFF. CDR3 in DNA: TGTGCCAGTAGTATCGGGTTTAACACTGAAGCTTTCTTT. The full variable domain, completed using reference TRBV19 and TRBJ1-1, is DGGITQSPKYLFRKEGQNVTLSCEQNLNHDAMYWYRQDPGQGLRLIYYSQIVNDFQKGDIAEGYSVSREKKESFPLTVTSAQKNPTAFYLCASSIGFNTEAFFGQGTRLTVV.

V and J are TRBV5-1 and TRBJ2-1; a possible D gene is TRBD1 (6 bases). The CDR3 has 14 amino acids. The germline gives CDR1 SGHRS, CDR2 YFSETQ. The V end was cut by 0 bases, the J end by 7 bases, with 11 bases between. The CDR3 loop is CASSLAEQGNEQFF. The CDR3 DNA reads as TGCGCCAGCAGCTTGGCCGAACAGGGAAATGAGCAGTTCTTC. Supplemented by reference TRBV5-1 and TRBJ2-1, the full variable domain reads KAGVTQTPRYLIKTRGQQVTLSCSPISGHRSVSWYQQTPGQGLQFLFEYFSETQRNKGNFPGRFSGRQFSNSRSEMNVSTLELGDSALYLCASSLAEQGNEQFFGPGTRLTVL.

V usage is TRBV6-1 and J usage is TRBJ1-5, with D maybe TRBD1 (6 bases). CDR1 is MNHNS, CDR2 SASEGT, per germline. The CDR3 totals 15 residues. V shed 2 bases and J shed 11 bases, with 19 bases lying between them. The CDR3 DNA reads TGTGCCAGCAGTGAATCATACAGGGTGTATGGTACCCAGCATTTT. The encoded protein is CASSESYRVYGTQHF.

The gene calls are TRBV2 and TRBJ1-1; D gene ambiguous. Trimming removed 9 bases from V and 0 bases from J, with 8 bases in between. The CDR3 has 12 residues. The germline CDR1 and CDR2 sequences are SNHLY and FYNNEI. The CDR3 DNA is TGTGCCAGGGTACAGATGAACACTGAAGCTTTCTTT. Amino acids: CARVQMNTEAFF.

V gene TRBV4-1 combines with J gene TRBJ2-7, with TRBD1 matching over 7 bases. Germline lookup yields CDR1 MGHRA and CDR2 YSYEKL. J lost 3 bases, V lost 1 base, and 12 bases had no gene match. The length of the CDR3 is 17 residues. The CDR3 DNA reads TGCGCCAGCAGCCAAGCCCCTAGTGAGGGGGCCAGCTACGAGCAGTACTTC. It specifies CASSQAPSEGASYEQYF.

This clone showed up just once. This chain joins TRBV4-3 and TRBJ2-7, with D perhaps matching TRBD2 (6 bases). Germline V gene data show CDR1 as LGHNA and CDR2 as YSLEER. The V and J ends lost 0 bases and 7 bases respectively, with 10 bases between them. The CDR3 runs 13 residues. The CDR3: CASSQDRGIEQYF. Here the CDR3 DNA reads TGCGCCAGCAGCCAAGATCGCGGGATAGAGCAGTACTTC.

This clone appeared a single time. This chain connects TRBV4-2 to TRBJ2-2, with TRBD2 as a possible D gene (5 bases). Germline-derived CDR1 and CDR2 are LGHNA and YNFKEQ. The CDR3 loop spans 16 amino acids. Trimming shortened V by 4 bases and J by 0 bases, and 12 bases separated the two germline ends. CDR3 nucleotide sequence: TGTGCCAGCAGCCCATTGGGGAGTACGAACACCGGGGAGCTGTTTTTT. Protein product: CASSPLGSTNTGELFF.

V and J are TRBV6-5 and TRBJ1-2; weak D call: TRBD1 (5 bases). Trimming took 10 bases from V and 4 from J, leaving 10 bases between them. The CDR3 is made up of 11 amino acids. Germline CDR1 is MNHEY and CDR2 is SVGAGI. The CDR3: CATTDSYGYTF. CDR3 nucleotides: TGTGCCACCACAGACAGCTATGGCTACACCTTC.

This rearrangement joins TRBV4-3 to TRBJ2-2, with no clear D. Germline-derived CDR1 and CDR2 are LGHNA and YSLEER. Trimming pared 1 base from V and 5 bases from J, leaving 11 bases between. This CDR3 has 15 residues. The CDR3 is CASSQGYALTGELFF. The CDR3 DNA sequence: TGCGCCAGCAGCCAAGGGTACGCCCTAACCGGGGAGCTGTTTTTT.

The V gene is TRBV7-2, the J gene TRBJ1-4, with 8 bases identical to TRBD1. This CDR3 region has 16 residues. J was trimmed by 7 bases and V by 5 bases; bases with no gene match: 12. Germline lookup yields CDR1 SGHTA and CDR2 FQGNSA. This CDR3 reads CASSLTGGVRLEKLFF. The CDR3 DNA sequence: TGTGCCAGCAGCCTCACAGGGGGGGTCCGCCTTGAAAAACTGTTTTTT. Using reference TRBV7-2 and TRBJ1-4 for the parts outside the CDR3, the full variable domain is GAGVSQSPSNKVTEKGKDVELRCDPISGHTALYWYRQSLGQGLEFLIYFQGNSAPDKSGLPSDRFSAERTGGSVSTLTIQRTQQEDSAVYLCASSLTGGVRLEKLFFGSGTQLSVL.

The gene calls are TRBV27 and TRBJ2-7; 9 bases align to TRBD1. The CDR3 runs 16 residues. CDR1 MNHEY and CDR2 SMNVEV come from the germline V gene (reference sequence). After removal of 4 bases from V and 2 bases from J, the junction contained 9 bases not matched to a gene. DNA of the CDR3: TGTGCCAGCAGTTACGCCGGGACAGGGACTACCTACGAGCAGTACTTC. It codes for CASSYAGTGTTYEQYF.

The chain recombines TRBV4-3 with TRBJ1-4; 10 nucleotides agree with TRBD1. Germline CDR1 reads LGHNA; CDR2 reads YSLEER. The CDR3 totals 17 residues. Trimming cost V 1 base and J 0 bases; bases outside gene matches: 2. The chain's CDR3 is CASSQGDRGSTNEKLFF. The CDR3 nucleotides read TGCGCCAGCAGCCAAGGGGACAGGGGTTCAACTAATGAAAAACTGTTTTTT.

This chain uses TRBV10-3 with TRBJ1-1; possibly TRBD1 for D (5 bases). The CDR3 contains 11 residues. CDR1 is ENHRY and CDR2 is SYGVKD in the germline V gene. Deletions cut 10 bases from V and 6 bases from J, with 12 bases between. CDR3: CATTGGAEAFF. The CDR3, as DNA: TGTGCCACCACGGGGGGGGCTGAAGCTTTCTTT.

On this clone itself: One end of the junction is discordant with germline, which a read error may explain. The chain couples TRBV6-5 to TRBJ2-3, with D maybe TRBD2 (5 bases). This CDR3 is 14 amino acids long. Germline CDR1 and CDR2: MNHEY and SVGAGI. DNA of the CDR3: TGTGCCAGCACTTACAGTTGGACTACAGATACGCAGTATTTT. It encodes CASTYSWTTDTQYF.